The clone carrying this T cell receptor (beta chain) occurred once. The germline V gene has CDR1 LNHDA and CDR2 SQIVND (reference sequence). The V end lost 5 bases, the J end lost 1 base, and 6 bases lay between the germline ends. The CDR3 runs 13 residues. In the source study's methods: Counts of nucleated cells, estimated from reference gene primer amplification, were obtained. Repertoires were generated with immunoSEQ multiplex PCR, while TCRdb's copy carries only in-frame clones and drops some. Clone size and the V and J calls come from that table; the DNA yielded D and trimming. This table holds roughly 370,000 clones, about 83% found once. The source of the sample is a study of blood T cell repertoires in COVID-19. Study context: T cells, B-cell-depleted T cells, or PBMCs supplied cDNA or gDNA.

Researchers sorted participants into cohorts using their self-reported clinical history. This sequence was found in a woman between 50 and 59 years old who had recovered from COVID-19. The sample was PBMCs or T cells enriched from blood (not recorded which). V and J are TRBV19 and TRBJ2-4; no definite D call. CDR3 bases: TGTGCCAGTAGTGCACAGGCCAAAAACATTCAGTACTTC. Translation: CASSAQAKNIQYF.